This T cell receptor beta chain was sequenced in a study of tumor-infiltrating lymphocytes in primary liver carcinoma. Co-extracted RNA and DNA came from roughly 20-30 mg of unsorted bulk tissue. Patients in the cohort were treatment-naive and living with chronic HBV infection. Five separate regions were sampled from each tumor. The CDR3 covers 18 residues. V was trimmed by 9 bases and J by 0 bases, leaving 27 bases between them. Germline V gene lookup returns CDR1 SGHVS and CDR2 FQNEAQ. Study observations and caveats: The 250 largest clones made up significantly more of tumor than blood repertoires (p = 0.039).

Comments on this clonotype: The antigen is undetermined. Because the CDR3 is missing its conserved closing phenylalanine or tryptophan, this is likely a read error.

Reverse transcription of approximately 520 ng total RNA with a constant-region primer produced TCR beta cDNA. Modified slightly, ARM-PCR produced TCR beta libraries over three nested multiplex PCR rounds. The study ran its first two PCR rounds for roughly 10 cycles each, using TRBV1-TRBV30 forward primers and a C-beta reverse primer. TCRdb re-called the multiplex PCR reads with MiXCR, one entry per CDR3 protein. The repertoire holds approximately 30,000 distinct CDR3 sequences, with 71% as singletons. This rearrangement joins TRBV7-8 to TRBJ2-7; D is unclear. The receptor's source is a woman aged 30 to 39 with primary liver carcinoma and hepatitis B virus infection. Source material: liver tumor tissue from sampling region 3. The subset is: tumor region T3, left-lateral pole. The CDR3 spells CASSSGRGRTMSSYEQYL. The CDR3 DNA reads TGTGCCAGTAGTTCGGGTCGCGGTCGTACTATGAGCTCCTACGAGCAGTACCTC.